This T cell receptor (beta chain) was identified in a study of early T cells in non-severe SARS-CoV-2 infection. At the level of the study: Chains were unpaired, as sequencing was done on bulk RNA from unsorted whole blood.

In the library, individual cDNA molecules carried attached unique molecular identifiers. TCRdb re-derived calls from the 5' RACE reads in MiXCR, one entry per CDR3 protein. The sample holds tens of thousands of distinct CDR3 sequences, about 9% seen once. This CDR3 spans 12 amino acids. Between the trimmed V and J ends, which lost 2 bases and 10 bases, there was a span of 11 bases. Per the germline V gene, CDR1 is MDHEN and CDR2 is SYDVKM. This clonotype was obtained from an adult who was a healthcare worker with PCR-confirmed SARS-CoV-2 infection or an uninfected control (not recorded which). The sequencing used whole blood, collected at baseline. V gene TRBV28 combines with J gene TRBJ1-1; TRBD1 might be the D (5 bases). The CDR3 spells CASSLIAGTAFF. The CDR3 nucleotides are TGTGCCAGCAGTTTAATCGCCGGGACAGCTTTCTTT.